Described below is a single T cell receptor beta chain sequence and its context. This table comes from immunoSEQ multiplex PCR, and its TCRdb copy is limited to in-frame clones, with some not included. The sample carries 83,000 or so clones, approximately 95% recorded once. Germline lookup yields CDR1 SGHTS and CDR2 YDEGEE. This CDR3 is 15 amino acids long. The junction had 2 bases not matched to a gene; V was cut back by 2 bases and J by 2 bases. The entry originates in a study of T cell changes during pregnancy in multiple sclerosis. The clonotype originates from a female donor in good health, enrolled as a control in a pregnancy study. The rearrangement joins TRBV5-8 to TRBJ2-2; 8 bases are shared with TRBD1. The specimen comprised peripheral blood, sampled after pregnancy. CDR3 coding DNA: TGTGCCAGCAGCTTCTCAGGGGGCAACACCGGGGAGCTGTTTTTT. As protein: CASSFSGGNTGELFF.